This TCR beta chain stems from a study of blood T cell repertoires in COVID-19. About the study: Sources were T cells, B-cell-depleted T cells, or PBMCs; the material itself was cDNA or gDNA.

The germline gives CDR1 LNHDA, CDR2 SQIVND (reference sequence). CDR3 size: 15 residues. With V trimmed by 4 bases and J by 5 bases, 7 bases remained unmatched. Two negative PCRs, clearance, or symptom resolution characterized the recovered Cohort 3 donors. Measured with immunoSEQ multiplex PCR; TCRdb has only the in-frame clones, and not every one. Seen here are around 260,000 clones, 80% to 95% observed once, and the top ten hold 0.9% to 1.2%. The genes are TRBV19 and TRBJ2-7, with TRBD2 identical over 11 bases. Sequences were obtained from PBMCs or T cells enriched from blood (not recorded which). This TCR was sampled from a woman aged 25 to 39 who had recovered from COVID-19. The CDR3 sequence is CASSTTSGRTHEQYF. CDR3 coding DNA: TGTGCCAGTAGTACAACTAGCGGGAGAACCCACGAGCAGTACTTC.